The subject of this entry is one T cell receptor (beta chain). The Seattle site enrolled patients during active infection and followed them longitudinally. Germline V gene data show CDR1 as LNHNV and CDR2 as YYDKDF (reference sequence). The CDR3 runs 15 residues. Trimming removed 0 bases from V and 4 bases from J, with 12 bases in between. This sample stems from a study of blood T cell repertoires in COVID-19. The overall study: Acute and convalescent COVID-19 samples came from the United States, Italy and Spain. Sources were T cells, B-cell-depleted T cells, or PBMCs; the material itself was cDNA or gDNA.

Original processing methods: The authors estimated nucleated cell counts from reference gene primer amplification. Profiling relied on immunoSEQ multiplex PCR, and the TCRdb table lists in-frame clones only, not all of them. Clone size and the V and J calls come from that table; the DNA yielded D and trimming. This sample has about 150,000 clones, with roughly 86% found just once. The TCR was taken from a woman aged 80 or older with COVID-19, enrolled during active disease. The V call is TRBV15, the J call TRBJ1-2; no clear D. Specimen: peripheral blood. CDR3 DNA sequence: TGTGCCACCAGCAGAGATCTTAGCGAATTCTATGGCTACACCTTC. Encoded protein: CATSRDLSEFYGYTF.